These 19 T cell receptor beta chains originate from one sample sequenced in a study of T cells expressing NK-cell markers. TCRdb reanalyzed the 5' RACE reads, giving one entry per CDR3 protein sequence and no DNA. The sample spans 500,000 to 700,000 distinct CDR3 sequences; the ten largest clones claim under 4.5%. Sequencing was carried out using blood T cells: a sorted CD56 or NKG2C T cell subset, CD4+ or CD8+ T cells, or bulk PBMC T cells (not recorded which). Receptors originate from a man aged 18 to 30 in good health.

The chain couples TRBV4-2 to TRBJ2-2. Germline CDR1 and CDR2: LGHNA and YNFKEQ. The CDR3 is made up of 14 amino acids. CDR3: CASNPGVDTGELFF.

The chain links TRBV24-1 to TRBJ2-4; TCRdb's D call of TRBD1 is untestable without DNA. The germline V gene has CDR1 KGHDR and CDR2 SFDVKD. This CDR3 region has 17 residues. The CDR3 region is CATSDGPGDRGKNIQYF.

J is TRBJ2-2 and V is TRBV7-3; the D call of TRBD2 rests on TCRdb alone, since no DNA is present to check it. This CDR3 is built from 17 residues. Germline V gene data show CDR1 as SGHTA and CDR2 as FQGTGA. This CDR3 reads CASSSGLADWNTGELFF.

V and J are TRBV20-1 and TRBJ2-1; with no DNA, the TCRdb D assignment of TRBD2 cannot be verified. This CDR3 region has 14 residues. Germline V lookup: CDR1 DFQATT, CDR2 SNEGSKA (reference sequence). Here the CDR3 reads CSARSASGYNEQFF.

The J gene is TRBJ2-1, the V gene TRBV4-3. The germline gives CDR1 LGHNA, CDR2 YSLEER. The CDR3 has 16 amino acids. CDR3 protein: CASSQDYGGSYNEQFF.

V gene TRBV5-5 combines with J gene TRBJ2-7. Germline V gene data show CDR1 as SGHKS and CDR2 as YYEKEE (reference sequence). The CDR3 is made up of 12 amino acids. The CDR3 is CASSSLNYEQYF. Variable domain in full (rest from reference TRBV5-5 and TRBJ2-7): DAGVTQSPTHLIKTRGQQVTLRCSPISGHKSVSWYQQVLGQGPQFIFQYYEKEERGRGNFPDRFSARQFPNYSSELNVNALLLGDSALYLCASSSLNYEQYFGPGTRLTVT.

The chain employs TRBV6-2 or TRBV6-3 and TRBJ2-5; the TCRdb D gene call, TRBD1, has no DNA to confirm it. The CDR3 has 16 residues. Germline V CDR1 and CDR2: MNHEY, SVGEGT. CDR3 in amino acids: CASSPAGTGRGETQYF.

This chain uses TRBV6-5 with TRBJ2-5; TCRdb's D gene call, TRBD2, goes unchecked for lack of DNA. The CDR3 sequence is 15 residues long. Germline V gene lookup returns CDR1 MNHEY and CDR2 SVGAGI. The CDR3 region is CASTHSGPTQETQYF.

The V gene is TRBV5-1, the J gene TRBJ2-1; with no DNA, the TCRdb D assignment of TRBD2 cannot be verified. The CDR3 has 15 amino acids. Germline lookup yields CDR1 SGHRS and CDR2 YFSETQ. The CDR3 is CASSLGGRAAEEQFF.

CDR3 protein: CASREGPGTEAFF. The chain uses TRBV9 and TRBJ1-1; TCRdb's D call of TRBD1 is untestable without DNA. Germline V gives CDR1 SGDLS, CDR2 YYNGEE. The CDR3 is 13 amino acids.

CDR3 in amino acids: CASSRYGLAGVGSGANVLTF. The V and J genes are TRBV4-2 and TRBJ2-6; TCRdb names TRBD2, which stays unverified in the absence of DNA. CDR1 and CDR2 (germline): LGHNA, YNFKEQ. The CDR3 is 20 amino acids.

The chain joins TRBV7-2 to TRBJ1-1; TCRdb selects TRBD1, and the lack of DNA leaves this call unchecked. The CDR3 consists of 15 residues. The germline gives CDR1 SGHTA, CDR2 FQGNSA. This CDR3 is CASSSNLNRVGGAFF.

V is TRBV4-3 and J is TRBJ2-7; TCRdb's D gene call, TRBD1, goes unchecked for lack of DNA. CDR1 LGHNA and CDR2 YSLEER come from the germline V gene. There are 15 residues in the CDR3. The CDR3 here is CASSQDSGVLYEQYF.

The chain combines TRBV20-1 with TRBJ2-2; lacking DNA, the TRBD2 call made by TCRdb goes unchecked. Germline V CDR1 and CDR2: DFQATT, SNEGSKA (reference sequence). The CDR3 sequence is 14 residues long. The CDR3 here is CSAPPAGVTGELFF.

The genes are TRBV7-8 and TRBJ2-3; TCRdb's D gene call, TRBD1, goes unchecked for lack of DNA. CDR1 is SGHVS and CDR2 is FQNEAQ in the germline V gene. The length of the CDR3 is 14 residues. Here the CDR3 reads CASTSPGITDTQYF. The whole variable domain, filled in from reference TRBV7-8 and TRBJ2-3, reads GAGVSQSPRYKVAKRGQDVALRCDPISGHVSLFWYQQALGQGPEFLTYFQNEAQLDKSGLPSDRFFAERPEGSVSTLKIQRTQQEDSAVYLCASTSPGITDTQYFGPGTRLTVL.

The J gene is TRBJ2-7, the V gene TRBV27; TCRdb's D call, TRBD1, is unchecked because there is no DNA. The CDR3 length is 15 residues. Germline lookup yields CDR1 MNHEY and CDR2 SMNVEV (reference sequence). The CDR3 sequence is CASSELGWTNYEQYF.

The chain has TRBV3-1 and TRBJ2-7; TCRdb returns TRBD1, unconfirmable since there is no DNA. Germline CDR1 is LGHDT and CDR2 is YNNKEL (reference sequence). This CDR3 has 14 residues. The CDR3 is CASMHASGKGEQYF.

J is TRBJ1-3 and V is TRBV6-5; TCRdb names TRBD1, which stays unverified in the absence of DNA. The CDR3 is made up of 16 amino acids. CDR1 is MNHEY and CDR2 is SVGAGI in the germline V gene. The CDR3 protein is CASSYFPGNSGNTIYF.

V and J are TRBV14 and TRBJ1-2. The CDR3 contains 15 residues. In germline, CDR1 is SGHDN, CDR2 FVKESK. This CDR3 is CASSQGVSYNYGYTF.